The entry below describes one TCR beta chain. Its specificity is not known. The data derive from a study of cytomegalovirus exposure and HLA in healthy donors. Study outcomes and limitations: Generally TCR sequences proved uncommon, though certain public TCRs appeared in numerous donors. In a later analysis, V- and J-gene trimming of beta chains associated with a DCLRE1C missense variant, replicated independently.

This PCR relied on a set of 60 Vbeta primers and 13 Jbeta primers. Libraries were prepared by immunoSEQ multiplex PCR; TCRdb keeps only in-frame clonotypes and omits some of them. Found here are 130,000 or so clones; the top ten clones hold roughly 1.4%. The source of this sequence is a woman aged 40 to 50 in good health and CMV-seronegative. The sequenced sample consisted of PBMCs.

The CDR3 sequence: CASSQFPGTGSSGANVLTF. The DNA for the CDR3 is TGCGCCAGCAGCCAATTCCCCGGGACAGGTTCCTCTGGGGCCAACGTCCTGACTTTC. V gene TRBV4-3 combines with J gene TRBJ2-6; TRBD1 aligns across 8 bases. The CDR3 consists of 19 residues. With V trimmed by 2 bases and J by 0 bases, 9 bases remained unmatched. Germline V gene lookup returns CDR1 LGHNA and CDR2 YSLEER.